This TCR beta chain was documented in a study of blood T cell repertoires in COVID-19. At the level of the study: Some COVID-19 samples were acute and others convalescent; all came from the United States, Italy and Spain. PBMCs, B-cell-depleted T cells, or T cells were the source of the cDNA or gDNA that made up the material.

This clone was counted only a few times. Per the original data handling: Amplification with reference gene primers provided the estimates of nucleated cell counts. Assay: immunoSEQ multiplex PCR; the TCRdb copy retains only in-frame clones and omits some. V, J and clone size are those of that table, while D and trimming were read from the DNA. The sample has some 31,000 clones, 92% seen once. V lost 1 base and J 6 bases, leaving 13 bases between the germline ends. Per the germline V gene, CDR1 is SGHTA and CDR2 is FQGTGA. The CDR3 loop spans 14 amino acids. This receptor was taken from a man between 50 and 59 years old with active COVID-19. The sequencing sample was made of peripheral blood. This chain connects TRBV7-3 to TRBJ2-7; D possibly corresponds to TRBD2 (5 bases). CDR3 coding DNA: TGTGCCAGCAGCTTAATTGTGGCCCGGGGCGAGCAGTACTTC. This encodes CASSLIVARGEQYF.